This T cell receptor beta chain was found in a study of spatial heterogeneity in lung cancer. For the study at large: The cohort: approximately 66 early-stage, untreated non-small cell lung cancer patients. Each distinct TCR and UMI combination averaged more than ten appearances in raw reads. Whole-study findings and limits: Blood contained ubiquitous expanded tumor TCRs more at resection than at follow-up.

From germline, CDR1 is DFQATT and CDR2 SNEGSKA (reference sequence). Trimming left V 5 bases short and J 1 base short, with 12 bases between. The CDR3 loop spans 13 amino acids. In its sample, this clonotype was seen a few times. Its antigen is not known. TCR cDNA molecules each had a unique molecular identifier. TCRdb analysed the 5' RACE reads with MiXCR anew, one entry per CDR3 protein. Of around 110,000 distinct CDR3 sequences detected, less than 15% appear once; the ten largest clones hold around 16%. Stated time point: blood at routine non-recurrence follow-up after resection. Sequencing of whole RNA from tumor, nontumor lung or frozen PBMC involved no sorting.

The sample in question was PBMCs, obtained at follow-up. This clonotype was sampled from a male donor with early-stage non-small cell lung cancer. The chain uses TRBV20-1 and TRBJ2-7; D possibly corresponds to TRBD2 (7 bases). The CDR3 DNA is TGCAGTGCTGGGGGGGGGCTTTCCTACGAGCAGTACTTC. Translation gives CSAGGGLSYEQYF.